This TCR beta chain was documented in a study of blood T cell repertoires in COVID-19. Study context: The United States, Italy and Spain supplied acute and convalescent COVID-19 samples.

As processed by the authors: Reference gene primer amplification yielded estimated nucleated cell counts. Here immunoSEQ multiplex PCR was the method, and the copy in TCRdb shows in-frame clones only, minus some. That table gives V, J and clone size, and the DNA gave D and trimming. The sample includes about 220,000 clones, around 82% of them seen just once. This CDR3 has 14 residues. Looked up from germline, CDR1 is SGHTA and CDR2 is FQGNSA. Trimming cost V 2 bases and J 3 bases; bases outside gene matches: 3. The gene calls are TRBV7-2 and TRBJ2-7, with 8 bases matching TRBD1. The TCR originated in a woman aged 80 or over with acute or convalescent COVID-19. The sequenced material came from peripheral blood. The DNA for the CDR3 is TGTGCCAGCAGCTTAAGACAGGGGATCTACGAGCAGTACTTC. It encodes CASSLRQGIYEQYF.